These 27 T cell receptor beta chains came from one sample sequenced in a study of CD8+ T cells in alopecia areata. In each case, RNA was isolated and then reverse transcribed into cDNA as the sequencing template. Clones were sequenced by immunoSEQ multiplex PCR, and TCRdb holds only the in-frame ones, with some missing. The data show 150,000 to 200,000 clones, around 57% seen once. The sample consisted of CD4+ T cells sorted from blood. The source is a human donor in good health.

This clone appeared once. CDR3 bases: TGCGCCAGCAGCTTAGGAGCCGGGACAGGGCAAACGAGCGAGCAGTACTTC. Its translation: CASSLGAGTGQTSEQYF. The rearrangement links TRBV5-1 to TRBJ2-7, with 9 bases lining up with TRBD1. Germline assignment: CDR1 SGHRS and CDR2 YFSETQ. There are 17 residues in the CDR3. With 2 bases clipped from V and 6 bases from J, the junction kept 15 bases outside the gene matches.

This chain uses TRBV28 with TRBJ1-1; 8 bases agree with TRBD1. CDR1 is MDHEN and CDR2 is SYDVKM in the germline V gene. The CDR3 length is 15 residues. The ends lost 2 bases at V and 6 bases at J; junction bases unmatched: 8. The CDR3 region is CASSLNGQGAPEAFF. As DNA, the CDR3 is TGTGCCAGCAGTTTAAATGGGCAGGGGGCCCCTGAAGCTTTCTTT.

The chain links TRBV29-1 to TRBJ1-3; a weak D match, TRBD1 (6 bases). Germline lookup yields CDR1 SQVTM and CDR2 ANQGSEA. Trimming cost V 4 bases and J 1 base, with 11 bases left between them. CDR3 length: 14 residues. CDR3 sequence: CSVGGGPSGNTIYF. DNA of the CDR3: TGCAGCGTTGGAGGGGGGCCGTCTGGAAACACCATATATTTT.

The chain recombines TRBV7-3 with TRBJ2-5; TRBD2 agrees at 7 bases. CDR1 and CDR2 (germline): SGHTA, FQGTGA. V trimming: 5 bases; J trimming: 5 bases; junction bases outside the gene matches: 5. The CDR3 loop spans 13 amino acids. The CDR3 sequence is CASSSSSGETQYF. The CDR3 region has the DNA TGTGCCAGCAGCAGCTCTAGCGGTGAGACCCAGTACTTC.

V and J are TRBV9 and TRBJ2-3; possibly TRBD1 or TRBD2 for D (5 bases each). Germline V lookup: CDR1 SGDLS, CDR2 YYNGEE. This CDR3 comprises 14 residues. The germline V and J ends were trimmed by 3 bases and 2 bases, with 10 bases remaining between them. The CDR3 sequence: CASSARGPTDTQYF. In DNA form, the CDR3 reads TGTGCCAGCAGCGCCCGGGGACCCACAGATACGCAGTATTTT.

The V gene is TRBV5-6, the J gene TRBJ2-5; D may be TRBD2 (6 bases). The CDR3 spans 14 residues. The germline V gene encodes CDR1 SGHDT and CDR2 YYEEEE. Between the trimmed V and J ends, which lost 4 bases and 4 bases, there was a span of 14 bases. CDR3 sequence reads: CASSLVWRGETQYF. For the CDR3, the DNA is TGTGCCAGCAGCCTGGTGTGGCGGGGAGAGACCCAGTACTTC.

The V call is TRBV5-1, the J call TRBJ1-1; 7 bases fit TRBD1. V gave up 3 bases and J gave up 2 bases; unmatched junction bases: 4. There are 14 residues in the CDR3. Per germline, CDR1 SGHRS and CDR2 YFSETQ. CDR3 loop: CASSSQGVNTEAFF. DNA for the CDR3: TGCGCCAGCAGCTCGCAGGGGGTCAACACTGAAGCTTTCTTT.

The chain uses TRBV5-4 and TRBJ1-1; D may be TRBD1 (5 bases). The germline V gene has CDR1 SGHNT and CDR2 YYREEE (reference sequence). The CDR3 covers 13 residues. The germline V and J ends were trimmed by 0 bases and 5 bases, with 8 bases remaining between them. The CDR3 region is CASSLAGRTEAFF. The DNA of the CDR3 is TGTGCCAGCAGCTTGGCAGGGAGGACTGAAGCTTTCTTT.

The V gene is TRBV6-5, the J gene TRBJ1-1, with 7 bases aligning to TRBD1. CDR3 length equals 15 residues. The trim removed 6 bases at V and 6 bases at J, leaving 13 bases unmatched. The germline gives CDR1 MNHEY, CDR2 SVGAGI. CDR3 loop: CASSRRGGRKAEAFF. As DNA, the CDR3 is TGTGCCAGCAGCCGCAGGGGGGGCCGGAAGGCTGAAGCTTTCTTT.

The chain couples TRBV30 to TRBJ2-1, with 7 nucleotides matching TRBD2. Germline-derived CDR1 and CDR2 are GTSNPN and SVGIG (reference sequence). J gave up 5 bases and V 4 bases, and 11 bases lay outside the gene matches. The CDR3 is 15 amino acids. The CDR3 loop reads CAWKGGWRENNEQFF. CDR3 nucleotides: TGTGCCTGGAAGGGAGGCTGGCGGGAGAACAATGAGCAGTTCTTC.

This chain links TRBV7-2 with TRBJ2-2; 8 bases agree with TRBD2. V shed 6 bases and J 5 bases; nucleotides not matched to a gene: 8. Germline V gene sequence: CDR1 SGHTA, CDR2 FQGNSA. This CDR3 region has 15 residues. The CDR3 loop is CASSFTSGTTGELFF. CDR3 sequence (DNA): TGTGCCAGCAGTTTCACTAGCGGAACTACCGGGGAGCTGTTTTTT.

The chain employs TRBV25-1 and TRBJ2-7; D not resolved. CDR1 is MGHDK, CDR2 SYGVNS, per germline. This CDR3 has 14 residues. With 7 bases removed from V and 5 bases from J, the gap between germline ends came to 18 bases. The CDR3 reads CASNQGWVSDEQYF. The CDR3 DNA follows: TGTGCCAGCAACCAAGGATGGGTGAGCGACGAGCAGTACTTC.

The chain is built from TRBV4-1 and TRBJ1-1; TRBD1 matches at 10 bases. This CDR3 comprises 17 residues. Germline V gives CDR1 MGHRA, CDR2 YSYEKL. With V trimmed by 2 bases and J by 1 base, 7 bases remained unmatched. The CDR3 DNA is TGCGCCAGCAGCCAACCCAGGACAGGGGGGAGGAACACTGAAGCTTTCTTT. This gives the protein CASSQPRTGGRNTEAFF.

V gene TRBV5-1 combines with J gene TRBJ2-3; D not certain. Germline V gene data show CDR1 as SGHRS and CDR2 as YFSETQ. The CDR3 extends over 15 amino acids. The germline V and J ends were trimmed by 4 bases and 3 bases, with 15 bases remaining between them. CDR3 residues: CASSLRRQTTDTQYF. Written as DNA, the CDR3 is TGCGCCAGCAGCCTACGGCGGCAAACAACAGATACGCAGTATTTT.

J is TRBJ2-3 and V is TRBV7-6; TRBD2 aligns across 8 bases. The CDR3 totals 16 residues. The V gene's germline CDR1 is SGHVS and CDR2 FNYEAQ. Trimming at V came to 1 base and at J to 1 base, leaving 4 bases not matched to a gene. The CDR3 spells CASSLGSGSGTDTQYF. The CDR3 bases are TGTGCCAGCAGCTTAGGCAGCGGGAGCGGCACAGATACGCAGTATTTT.

This chain connects TRBV29-1 to TRBJ1-3; D remains ambiguous. This CDR3 region has 13 residues. V lost 6 bases and J 2 bases, leaving 11 bases between the germline ends. Germline CDR1 reads SQVTM; CDR2 reads ANQGSEA. CDR3 nucleotide sequence: TGCAGCGTCCCGATTGGGCCTGGAAACACCATATATTTT. This codes for CSVPIGPGNTIYF.

This clone was counted only a few times. The gene calls are TRBV29-1 and TRBJ2-5; D is possibly TRBD2 (5 bases). The germline V and J ends were trimmed by 2 bases and 1 base, with 17 bases remaining between them. CDR1 is SQVTM, CDR2 ANQGSEA, per germline. This CDR3 contains 16 residues. For the CDR3, the DNA is TGCAGCGTTGAAAGTGTCGGGGTTGGGCCCCAAGAGACCCAGTACTTC. Protein: CSVESVGVGPQETQYF.

The rearrangement joins TRBV4-1 to TRBJ1-5, with D possibly TRBD1 on 6 matching bases. V lost 5 bases and J lost 4, with 12 bases in between. This CDR3 is built from 14 residues. Germline V gives CDR1 MGHRA, CDR2 YSYEKL. Written as DNA, the CDR3 is TGCGCCAGCAGCGAAAGGACAGTTAATCAGCCCCAGCATTTT. Translated, it gives CASSERTVNQPQHF.

This clone was observed a few times. V gene TRBV29-1 combines with J gene TRBJ2-1, with 11 nucleotides matching TRBD1. CDR1 is SQVTM, CDR2 ANQGSEA, per germline. The CDR3 length is 15 residues. J was trimmed by 4 bases and V by 1 base; bases with no gene match: 3. Here the CDR3 DNA reads TGCAGCGTTGAAGGAGGACAGGGGGCTTACAATGAGCAGTTCTTC. This translates into CSVEGGQGAYNEQFF.

V is TRBV15 and J is TRBJ1-5; 7 bases are a match to TRBD1. V was pared by 1 base and J by 1 base, with 4 bases of the junction left unmatched. This CDR3 contains 16 residues. CDR1 and CDR2 (germline): LNHNV, YYDKDF (reference sequence). The CDR3 DNA is TGTGCCACCAGCAGAGTGAGGGGGCTGAGCAATCAGCCCCAGCATTTT. Protein sequence: CATSRVRGLSNQPQHF. Together with reference TRBV15 and TRBJ1-5, the CDR3 gives the full variable domain: DAMVIQNPRYQVTQFGKPVTLSCSQTLNHNVMYWYQQKSSQAPKLLFHYYDKDFNNEADTPDNFQSRRPNTSFCFLDIRSPGLGDTAMYLCATSRVRGLSNQPQHFGDGTRLSIL.

Within the sample, this clone is medium-sized. The chain has TRBV7-2 and TRBJ2-1; D unclear. The V end lost 5 bases, the J end lost 5 bases, and 4 bases lay between the germline ends. From germline, CDR1 is SGHTA and CDR2 FQGNSA. The CDR3 totals 11 residues. CDR3: CASSQDNEQFF. The DNA for the CDR3 is TGTGCCAGCAGCCAGGACAATGAGCAGTTCTTC.

This clone has just one count. The chain uses TRBV25-1 and TRBJ2-5; D gene uncertain. The V gene lost 4 bases and the J gene lost 0 bases, with 12 bases spanning the gap. Germline V gene lookup returns CDR1 MGHDK and CDR2 SYGVNS. CDR3 size: 15 residues. The CDR3 DNA is TGTGCCAGCAGTGCCAGCGTCAGGTACCAAGAGACCCAGTACTTC. This encodes CASSASVRYQETQYF.

The V call is TRBV4-1, the J call TRBJ2-6; the D gene is possibly TRBD1 (5 bases). V lost 6 bases to trimming and J lost 0 bases, with 15 bases between them. Germline V gene data show CDR1 as MGHRA and CDR2 as YSYEKL. The length of the CDR3 is 17 residues. CDR3 in DNA: TGCGCCAGCAGTGGGGCCAGACAGTACTCTGGGGCCAACGTCCTGACTTTC. This translates into CASSGARQYSGANVLTF.

The chain is built from TRBV30 and TRBJ2-3; 12 bases align to TRBD2. This CDR3 is built from 17 residues. With V trimmed by 3 bases and J by 4 bases, 11 bases remained unmatched. Germline V CDR1 and CDR2: GTSNPN, SVGIG (reference sequence). In nucleotides, the CDR3 is TGTGCCTGGAGCGACACCGCACTAGCGGGAGGATCAGATACGCAGTATTTT. Translated, it gives CAWSDTALAGGSDTQYF.

This sequence joins TRBV29-1 and TRBJ1-5, with TRBD1 as a possible D gene (5 bases). CDR1 and CDR2 from the germline V gene are SQVTM and ANQGSEA. V was shortened by 4 bases and J by 3 bases, with 13 bases between the two germline ends. The CDR3 is made up of 14 amino acids. The CDR3 reads CSVVQEGLNQPQHF. The CDR3 region has the DNA TGCAGCGTTGTACAGGAGGGCCTCAATCAGCCCCAGCATTTT.

V and J are TRBV25-1 and TRBJ2-3; D possibly corresponds to TRBD1 (5 bases). The CDR3 is 13 amino acids. Germline V gene sequence: CDR1 MGHDK, CDR2 SYGVNS. The V gene lost 3 bases and the J gene lost 3 bases, with 7 bases spanning the gap. The CDR3 sequence: CASSDRVTDTQYF. Written as DNA, the CDR3 is TGTGCCAGCAGTGACAGGGTAACAGATACGCAGTATTTT.

The chain joins TRBV20-1 to TRBJ1-1; tentative D call: TRBD1 (5 bases). The V gene lost 6 bases and the J gene lost 7 bases, with 9 bases spanning the gap. The CDR3 contains 10 residues. The V gene's germline CDR1 is DFQATT and CDR2 SNEGSKA (reference sequence). The CDR3 is CSAGRGEAFF. The CDR3 nucleotides are TGCAGTGCAGGGAGGGGTGAAGCTTTCTTT.